The clone carrying this T cell receptor beta chain was picked up a small number of times. These data are taken from a study of T and B cells in COVID-19 patients. From blood, about 240-550 ng of genomic DNA served as TRB template. TRB rearrangements were amplified by multiplex PCR with BIOMED2 TRB-A/B primers. TCRdb called the multiplex PCR reads again in MiXCR, with one record for every CDR3 protein. The data show 10,000 or so distinct CDR3 sequences, 30% to 35% seen once. The CDR3 sequence is 14 residues long. Germline V CDR1 and CDR2: SGHRS, YFSETQ. V trimming: 4 bases; J trimming: 7 bases; junction bases outside the gene matches: 6.

This chain joins TRBV5-1 and TRBJ2-2; 8 nucleotides align to TRBD1. The clonotype comes from a human donor with active COVID-19. Sequencing was performed on blood. CDR3 protein: CASSPGQGSGELFF. As DNA, the CDR3 is TGCGCCAGCAGCCCCGGACAGGGAAGCGGGGAGCTGTTTTTT.